The 10 T cell receptor beta chains reported below all come from one sample, sequenced in a study of T cell changes during pregnancy in multiple sclerosis. Libraries were prepared by immunoSEQ multiplex PCR; TCRdb keeps only in-frame clonotypes and omits some of them. The data hold approximately 68,000 clones, with about nine tenths observed a single time. The starting material was peripheral blood, obtained in the third trimester of pregnancy. All receptors come from a female donor in good health, enrolled as a control in a pregnancy study.

The rearrangement uses TRBV28 and TRBJ2-7; D is ambiguous. The CDR3 extends over 14 amino acids. V was trimmed by 7 bases and J by 3 bases, leaving 16 bases between them. Per the germline V gene, CDR1 is MDHEN and CDR2 is SYDVKM. The DNA for the CDR3 is TGTGCCAGCACCCTCGACTCCTATGGCTACGAGCAGTACTTC. This translates into CASTLDSYGYEQYF. Full variable domain (outside the CDR3, taken from reference TRBV28 and TRBJ2-7): DVKVTQSSRYLVKRTGEKVFLECVQDMDHENMFWYRQDPGLGLRLIYFSYDVKMKEKGDIPEGYSVSREKKERFSLILESASTNQTSMYLCASTLDSYGYEQYFGPGTRLTVT.

The J gene is TRBJ1-4, the V gene TRBV5-1, with TRBD1 matching 9 bases. The ends lost 3 bases at V and 5 bases at J; junction bases unmatched: 5. This CDR3 contains 15 residues. The germline V gene has CDR1 SGHRS and CDR2 YFSETQ. The CDR3 DNA follows: TGCGCCAGCAGCTCACCGGGGACAGGGAATGAAAAACTGTTTTTT. Translated, it gives CASSSPGTGNEKLFF.

J is TRBJ2-5 and V is TRBV19; unclear D gene. V was cut by 6 bases and J by 5 bases, with 13 bases left in between. The CDR3 has 13 amino acids. Germline V gives CDR1 LNHDA, CDR2 SQIVND (reference sequence). The CDR3 sequence is CASSSPVGETQYF. The DNA of the CDR3 is TGTGCCAGTAGCTCCCCCGTCGGGGAGACCCAGTACTTC. The complete variable domain, with remaining parts taken from reference TRBV19 and TRBJ2-5, reads DGGITQSPKYLFRKEGQNVTLSCEQNLNHDAMYWYRQDPGQGLRLIYYSQIVNDFQKGDIAEGYSVSREKKESFPLTVTSAQKNPTAFYLCASSSPVGETQYFGPGTRLLVL.

The rearrangement uses TRBV23-1 and TRBJ1-3, with a possible D match to TRBD1 (6 bases). TRBV23-1 falls under the ORF class, with uncertain function. The CDR3 spans 15 residues. Trimming pared 4 bases from V and 0 bases from J, leaving 10 bases between. CDR3 in amino acids: CASSPDRCSGNTIYF. CDR3 DNA sequence: TGCGCCAGCAGTCCTGACAGGTGCTCTGGAAACACCATATATTTT.

The chain recombines TRBV6-6 with TRBJ1-2, with 8 positions matching TRBD1. V lost 7 bases and J lost 2; bases outside the gene matches: 9. CDR1 and CDR2 (germline): MNHNY, SVGAGI (reference sequence). The CDR3 totals 15 residues. For the CDR3, the DNA is TGTGCCAGCACCAGGGGGCAGGGAGGCAACTATGGCTACACCTTC. Translation: CASTRGQGGNYGYTF.

The rearrangement uses TRBV4-3 and TRBJ2-6; 8 nucleotides match TRBD1. V trimming: 4 bases; J trimming: 1 base; junction bases outside the gene matches: 0. Germline V gives CDR1 LGHNA, CDR2 YSLEER. The CDR3 consists of 15 residues. CDR3 amino acids: CASSRTGSGANVLTF. The CDR3 DNA follows: TGCGCCAGCAGCCGGACAGGGTCTGGGGCCAACGTCCTGACTTTC.

This sequence joins TRBV27 and TRBJ2-7, with a tentative D call TRBD2 (7 bases). The CDR3 runs to 14 residues. Germline lookup yields CDR1 MNHEY and CDR2 SMNVEV (reference sequence). The V end lost 6 bases, the J end lost 2 bases, and 14 bases lay between the germline ends. The CDR3 DNA reads as TGTGCCAGCAGCTCGAGGGGGGGCCCCTACGAGCAGTACTTC. It translates to CASSSRGGPYEQYF.

The chain links TRBV6-4 to TRBJ2-3; 7 bases match TRBD1. The V gene's germline CDR1 is MRHNA and CDR2 SNTAGT. Trimming took 5 bases from V and 0 from J; bases not matched to a gene: 5. The CDR3 is 15 residues long. The DNA of the CDR3 is TGTGCCAGCAGTCGGGACAGATCTAGCACAGATACGCAGTATTTT. Protein product: CASSRDRSSTDTQYF.

This clone has only one observation. The chain links TRBV2 to TRBJ1-4, with 8 bases that match TRBD1. CDR1 is SNHLY, CDR2 FYNNEI, per germline. The CDR3 is 14 residues long. V dropped 6 bases and J dropped 6; count of bases not matched to a gene: 6. CDR3 nucleotides: TGTGCCAGCAGCCCCAGGGGGCGCGATGAAAAACTGTTTTTT. Protein: CASSPRGRDEKLFF. The full variable domain, in which reference TRBV2 and TRBJ1-4 provide the parts outside the CDR3, is EPEVTQTPSHQVTQMGQEVILRCVPISNHLYFYWYRQILGQKVEFLVSFYNNEISEKSEIFDDQFSVERPDGSNFTLKIRSTKLEDSAMYFCASSPRGRDEKLFFGSGTQLSVL.

V is TRBV4-1 and J is TRBJ2-7, with D maybe TRBD1 (6 bases). The V gene's germline CDR1 is MGHRA and CDR2 YSYEKL. The ends were cut back, 2 bases at V and 5 bases at J, with 13 bases in the middle. This CDR3 is built from 14 residues. The CDR3 here is CASSQQGLANEQYF. Written as DNA, the CDR3 is TGCGCCAGCAGCCAACAGGGGTTGGCTAACGAGCAGTACTTC.